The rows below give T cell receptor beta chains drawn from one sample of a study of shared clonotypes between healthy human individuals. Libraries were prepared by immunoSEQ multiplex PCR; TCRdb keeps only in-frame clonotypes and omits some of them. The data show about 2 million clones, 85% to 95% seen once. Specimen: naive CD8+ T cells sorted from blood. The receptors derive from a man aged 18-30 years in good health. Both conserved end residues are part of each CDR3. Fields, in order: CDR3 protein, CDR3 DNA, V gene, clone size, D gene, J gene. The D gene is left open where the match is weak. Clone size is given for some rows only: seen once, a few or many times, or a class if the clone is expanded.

CDR3aa: CASSLAFGNDEQYF; CDR3nt: TGCGCCAGCAGCTTGGCCTTTGGAAATGACGAGCAGTACTTC; v_gene: TRBV5-1; abundance: .; d_gene: .; j_gene: TRBJ2-7
CDR3aa: CASSIAGGYNEQYF; CDR3nt: TGTGCCAGTAGTATAGCCGGGGGGTACAACGAGCAGTACTTC; v_gene: TRBV19; abundance: .; d_gene: TRBD2; j_gene: TRBJ2-7
CDR3aa: CASSTPGTGWQETQYF; CDR3nt: TGCGCCAGCAGCACGCCCGGGACAGGGTGGCAAGAGACCCAGTACTTC; v_gene: TRBV5-1; abundance: .; d_gene: TRBD1; j_gene: TRBJ2-5
CDR3aa: CASSPDGTSYEQYF; CDR3nt: TGCGCCAGCAGCCCGGACGGTACGTCCTACGAGCAGTACTTC; v_gene: TRBV4-1; abundance: once; d_gene: .; j_gene: TRBJ2-7
CDR3aa: CASSPDLSSYEQYF; CDR3nt: TGTGCCAGCAGTCCTGACCTGAGCTCCTACGAGCAGTACTTC; v_gene: TRBV2; abundance: .; d_gene: .; j_gene: TRBJ2-7
CDR3aa: CAWKGQDPTYEQYF; CDR3nt: TGTGCCTGGAAGGGGCAGGACCCGACCTACGAGCAGTACTTC; v_gene: TRBV30; abundance: .; d_gene: .; j_gene: TRBJ2-7
CDR3aa: CASSQEPGSDYGYTF; CDR3nt: TGCGCCAGCAGCCAAGAACCAGGCTCTGACTATGGCTACACCTTC; v_gene: TRBV4-1; abundance: .; d_gene: .; j_gene: TRBJ1-2
CDR3aa: CASRLVTDTQYF; CDR3nt: TGTGCAAGTCGCTTGGTGACAGATACGCAGTATTTT; v_gene: TRBV12-2; abundance: .; d_gene: .; j_gene: TRBJ2-3
CDR3aa: CASSTLWGQGATYEQYF; CDR3nt: TGTGCCAGCAGTACTCTCTGGGGACAGGGTGCTACCTACGAGCAGTACTTC; v_gene: TRBV28; abundance: .; d_gene: TRBD1; j_gene: TRBJ2-7
CDR3aa: CASSPSLVRDEQYF; CDR3nt: TGTGCCAGCAGCCCTAGCCTAGTCAGGGACGAGCAGTACTTC; v_gene: TRBV13; abundance: .; d_gene: .; j_gene: TRBJ2-7
CDR3aa: CASSQEWAGNQPQHF; CDR3nt: TGCGCCAGCAGCCAAGAATGGGCAGGTAATCAGCCCCAGCATTTT; v_gene: TRBV4-3; abundance: .; d_gene: .; j_gene: TRBJ1-5
CDR3aa: CSGYSGEDTQYF; CDR3nt: TGCAGCGGCTACTCGGGGGAAGATACGCAGTATTTT; v_gene: TRBV29-1; abundance: .; d_gene: .; j_gene: TRBJ2-3
CDR3aa: CASSVLNTGELFF; CDR3nt: TGTGCCAGTAGCGTCTTGAACACCGGGGAGCTGTTTTTT; v_gene: TRBV19; abundance: .; d_gene: .; j_gene: TRBJ2-2
CDR3aa: CASSSWTSGRQETQYF; CDR3nt: TGTGCCAGCAGCTCCTGGACTAGCGGGAGACAAGAGACCCAGTACTTC; v_gene: TRBV13; abundance: .; d_gene: TRBD2; j_gene: TRBJ2-5
CDR3aa: CASSLDRVGGTEAFF; CDR3nt: TGTGCCAGCAGCTTGGATAGGGTAGGGGGCACTGAAGCTTTCTTT; v_gene: TRBV5-4; abundance: few; d_gene: .; j_gene: TRBJ1-1
CDR3aa: CASRIQGAGGELFF; CDR3nt: TGTGCCAGCAGGATACAGGGGGCGGGCGGGGAGCTGTTTTTT; v_gene: TRBV28; abundance: .; d_gene: TRBD1; j_gene: TRBJ2-2